This passage covers 9 T cell receptor beta chains from one sample sequenced in a study of blood T cells in healthy people across ages. Combining a sample-barcoded 5' primer with a J-beta primer mix, a second PCR ran for 7 to 11 cycles. MiXCR, run by TCRdb on the 5' RACE reads, gives a single entry per CDR3 protein. In the table there are 850,000 to 1,100,000 distinct CDR3 sequences, 35% to 45% of which are singletons. The sample consisted of blood. All receptors derive from a man younger than 30 in good health.

This clonotype was seen a handful of times. The chain has TRBV4-3 and TRBJ2-1; 7 positions match TRBD1. The CDR3 contains 16 residues. Germline V lookup: CDR1 LGHNA, CDR2 YSLEER. V dropped 5 bases and J dropped 5; count of bases not matched to a gene: 12. CDR3 sequence: CASSGRGQLRDNEQFF. The DNA for the CDR3 is TGCGCCAGCAGCGGACGGGGACAGTTGAGGGACAATGAGCAGTTCTTC.

This chain joins TRBV7-2 and TRBJ1-2; D remains ambiguous. Germline V gene lookup returns CDR1 SGHTA and CDR2 FQGNSA. V was trimmed by 7 bases and J by 3 bases, leaving 12 bases between them. CDR3 length equals 13 residues. CDR3 in DNA: TGTGCCAGCACTCAAGGTCCAGACTATGGCTACACCTTC. Amino acid sequence: CASTQGPDYGYTF.

This clonotype has more than one count but fewer than ten. V usage is TRBV6-2 or TRBV6-3 and J usage is TRBJ2-1; D ambiguous. V lost 6 bases and J lost 2, with 14 bases in between. The germline V gene encodes CDR1 MNHEY and CDR2 SVGEGT. This CDR3 contains 15 residues. The CDR3 loop is CASSKNSLTYNEQFF. For the CDR3, the DNA is TGTGCCAGCAGCAAAAACTCTTTAACCTACAATGAGCAGTTCTTC.

J is TRBJ1-6 and V is TRBV16; D call uncertain. The CDR3 contains 13 residues. From germline, CDR1 is KGHSY and CDR2 FQNENV. With 3 bases removed from V and 7 bases from J, the gap between germline ends came to 7 bases. CDR3 residues: CASSQGTNSPLHF. The CDR3 region has the DNA TGTGCCAGCAGCCAGGGAACCAATTCACCCCTCCACTTT.

The chain has TRBV7-2 and TRBJ2-3, with 12 positions matching TRBD2. Germline CDR1 is SGHTA and CDR2 is FQGNSA. This CDR3 comprises 16 residues. V shed 11 bases and J 3 bases; nucleotides not matched to a gene: 12. As DNA, the CDR3 is TGTGCCGGCACCCAGTCTAGCGGGGGGGCGACAGATACGCAGTATTTT. Amino acid sequence: CAGTQSSGGATDTQYF.

Points on this clonotype: Possible read error: a much larger clone is one base away. The chain links TRBV12-3 or TRBV12-4 to TRBJ2-1; tentatively, D is TRBD1 or TRBD2 (5 bases each). The CDR3 sequence is 13 residues long. Here the CDR3 DNA reads TGTGCCAGCAGTCGGGGCTCCCACAATGAGCAGTTCTTC. This translates into CASSRGSHNEQFF.

This chain links TRBV6-4 with TRBJ2-3, with TRBD1 as a possible D gene (6 bases). Germline CDR1 reads MRHNA; CDR2 reads SNTAGT. With 4 bases removed from V and 4 bases from J, the gap between germline ends came to 15 bases. The CDR3 length is 15 residues. The CDR3 sequence: CASSVSGVEADTQYF. In nucleotides, the CDR3 is TGTGCCAGCAGTGTATCAGGGGTTGAGGCAGATACGCAGTATTTT.

The chain is built from TRBV11-2 and TRBJ2-1; 8 nucleotides match TRBD1. Germline V gene lookup returns CDR1 SGHAT and CDR2 FQNNGV. The CDR3 is 13 amino acids. V was pared by 4 bases and J by 10 bases, with 6 bases of the junction left unmatched. CDR3 sequence: CASSCDRGSEQFF. As DNA, the CDR3 is TGTGCCAGCAGCTGTGACAGGGGATCCGAGCAGTTCTTC.

The chain recombines TRBV29-1 with TRBJ2-7; 8 bases are a match to TRBD1. CDR3 length equals 13 residues. Germline assignment: CDR1 SQVTM and CDR2 ANQGSEA. V shed 6 bases and J 1 base; nucleotides not matched to a gene: 5. The CDR3 nucleotides read TGCAGCGTGTTCACAGGGGGTTCCTACGAGCAGTACTTC. Residues: CSVFTGGSYEQYF.